These 29 T cell receptor beta chains originate from one sample sequenced in a study of blood T cell repertoires in COVID-19. TCRdb's copy holds only in-frame clones and misses some; the assay was immunoSEQ multiplex PCR. The sample records hundreds of thousands of clones, 88% being singletons. The sequenced material came from peripheral blood. All receptors come from a woman in her thirties with COVID-19, enrolled during active disease.

The V call is TRBV2, the J call TRBJ2-1; 14 bases align to TRBD2. The germline V gene encodes CDR1 SNHLY and CDR2 FYNNEI. This CDR3 region has 13 residues. V lost 10 bases, J lost 7 bases, and 3 bases stayed unmatched. The CDR3 reads CATGTSGSNEQFF. CDR3 bases: TGTGCCACCGGGACTAGCGGGAGTAATGAGCAGTTCTTC.

The CDR3 sequence: CASSVATGESYGYTF. The CDR3 bases are TGTGCCAGCAGCGTAGCTACAGGTGAATCCTATGGCTACACCTTC. The chain carries TRBV9 and TRBJ1-2, with D possibly TRBD1 on 5 matching bases. From germline, CDR1 is SGDLS and CDR2 YYNGEE. Trimming cost V 0 bases and J 4 bases, with 13 bases left between them. The CDR3 runs 15 residues. The variable domain in full, completed from reference TRBV9 and TRBJ1-2, reads DSGVTQTPKHLITATGQRVTLRCSPRSGDLSVYWYQQSLDQGLQFLIQYYNGEERAKGNILERFSAQQFPDLHSELNLSSLELGDSALYFCASSVATGESYGYTFGSGTRLTVV.

This chain links TRBV9 with TRBJ1-6, with no clear D. Trimming left V 2 bases short and J 6 bases short, with 9 bases between. The CDR3 consists of 14 residues. Germline-derived CDR1 and CDR2 are SGDLS and YYNGEE. The CDR3 nucleotides are TGTGCCAGCAGCGTTCTTGACACTAATTCACCCCTCCACTTT. Translated, it gives CASSVLDTNSPLHF.

The genes are TRBV19 and TRBJ2-2, with TRBD2 matching 11 bases. The junction had 5 bases not matched to a gene; V was cut back by 3 bases and J by 8 bases. Per the germline V gene, CDR1 is LNHDA and CDR2 is SQIVND (reference sequence). This CDR3 has 15 amino acids. CDR3 amino acids: CASSIILAGAGELFF. DNA of the CDR3: TGTGCCAGTAGTATCATACTAGCGGGAGCTGGGGAGCTGTTTTTT.

Of note for this clone: Other DNA sequences of this sample code for an identical CDR3. The chain employs TRBV7-3 and TRBJ2-1; D is ambiguous. The CDR3 runs to 14 residues. Germline V gene data show CDR1 as SGHTA and CDR2 as FQGTGA. The V end was cut by 5 bases, the J end by 0 bases, with 8 bases between. CDR3 amino acids: CASSPPGSYNEQFF. DNA for the CDR3: TGTGCCAGCAGCCCCCCGGGCTCCTACAATGAGCAGTTCTTC.

Notes on this clone: Germline is not matched at one junction end, which may reflect a read error. The CDR3, as DNA: TGTGCCAGCAGTACCGGGACTAGCGGCTTC. Its protein is CASSTGTSGF. V usage is TRBV2 and J usage is TRBJ2-7; 11 bases map to TRBD2. The V gene's germline CDR1 is SNHLY and CDR2 FYNNEI. This CDR3 comprises 10 residues. The variable domain in full, completed from reference TRBV2 and TRBJ2-7, reads EPEVTQTPSHQVTQMGQEVILRCVPISNHLYFYWYRQILGQKVEFLVSFYNNEISEKSEIFDDQFSVERPDGSNFTLKIRSTKLEDSAMYFCASSTGTSGFGPGTRLTVT.

This chain links TRBV29-1 with TRBJ1-2; the D is unclear. Trimming took 7 bases from V and 3 from J, leaving 9 bases between them. The CDR3 consists of 11 residues. Germline CDR1 and CDR2: SQVTM and ANQGSEA. CDR3 DNA: TGCAGCGCCCGCCGGGACTATGGCTACACCTTC. As protein: CSARRDYGYTF.

V and J are TRBV5-1 and TRBJ1-5; 7 nucleotides align to TRBD1. The germline V gene encodes CDR1 SGHRS and CDR2 YFSETQ. The trim removed 4 bases at V and 0 bases at J, leaving 4 bases unmatched. This CDR3 region has 15 residues. The CDR3 DNA reads as TGCGCCAGCAGCCGAACAGGGGATAGCAATCAGCCCCAGCATTTT. Translating it yields CASSRTGDSNQPQHF. The full variable domain, rest sourced from reference TRBV5-1 and TRBJ1-5, is KAGVTQTPRYLIKTRGQQVTLSCSPISGHRSVSWYQQTPGQGLQFLFEYFSETQRNKGNFPGRFSGRQFSNSRSEMNVSTLELGDSALYLCASSRTGDSNQPQHFGDGTRLSIL.

The chain couples TRBV7-9 to TRBJ2-1; 7 bases match TRBD1. V lost 5 bases to trimming and J lost 4 bases; unmatched junction nucleotides: 8. In germline, CDR1 is SEHNR, CDR2 FQNEAQ (reference sequence). This CDR3 is built from 15 residues. The CDR3 DNA is TGTGCCAGCAGCCCCCGGGACAGAAGATACAATGAGCAGTTCTTC. Protein sequence: CASSPRDRRYNEQFF.

Concerning this clone: The junction shows a germline mismatch at one end, possibly a read error. Here the CDR3 DNA reads TGTGCTAGCAGCTTTAGAGCGGGAGGGGAGACCCAGTACTTC. Its protein product is CASSFRAGGETQYF. V usage is TRBV7-7 and J usage is TRBJ2-5; 10 bases fit TRBD2. The CDR3 runs 14 residues. The germline V gene has CDR1 SSHAT and CDR2 FNYEAQ (reference sequence).

The genes are TRBV24-1 and TRBJ1-2; D possibly corresponds to TRBD1 (6 bases). V shed 10 bases and J shed 0 bases, with 23 bases lying between them. CDR1 is KGHDR and CDR2 is SFDVKD in the germline V gene. CDR3 length equals 17 residues. The CDR3 loop is CATRKMQGRDANYGYTF. DNA for the CDR3: TGTGCCACTCGAAAGATGCAGGGGAGGGATGCTAACTATGGCTACACCTTC.

The chain combines TRBV5-1 with TRBJ1-2, with 9 bases identical to TRBD1. CDR1 is SGHRS, CDR2 YFSETQ, per germline. The CDR3 loop spans 14 amino acids. After removal of 3 bases from V and 3 bases from J, the junction contained 3 bases not matched to a gene. CDR3 sequence reads: CASSWTGADYGYTF. CDR3 coding DNA: TGCGCCAGCAGCTGGACAGGGGCTGACTATGGCTACACCTTC.

The gene calls are TRBV28 and TRBJ1-4; D is perhaps TRBD1 (5 bases). Trimming removed 6 bases from V and 0 bases from J, with 17 bases in between. Germline-derived CDR1 and CDR2 are MDHEN and SYDVKM. The CDR3 has 17 amino acids. CDR3 residues: CASSSPSGSATNEKLFF. Here the CDR3 DNA reads TGTGCCAGCAGCTCCCCCTCAGGGTCCGCAACTAATGAAAAACTGTTTTTT.

The rearrangement uses TRBV11-2 and TRBJ2-7; D not resolved. The V gene's germline CDR1 is SGHAT and CDR2 FQNNGV. The CDR3 extends over 11 amino acids. Deletions cut 4 bases from V and 9 bases from J, with 10 bases between. CDR3 protein: CASSSRTGQYF. The CDR3 DNA reads as TGTGCCAGCAGCTCCCGTACGGGGCAGTACTTC.

V gene TRBV5-4 combines with J gene TRBJ1-6; D may be TRBD1 (6 bases). Germline-derived CDR1 and CDR2 are SGHNT and YYREEE (reference sequence). V lost 1 base and J lost 7, with 9 bases in between. The CDR3 totals 14 residues. CDR3 DNA: TGTGCCAGCAGCTTGACAGGGCGAAATTCACCCCTCCACTTT. It is translated as CASSLTGRNSPLHF.

V gene TRBV5-1 combines with J gene TRBJ2-2, with D uncertain. The V end was cut by 2 bases, the J end by 6 bases, with 14 bases between. This CDR3 region has 15 residues. Germline values: CDR1 SGHRS, CDR2 YFSETQ. The CDR3 protein is CASSFFERNAGELFF. The CDR3 DNA sequence: TGCGCCAGCAGCTTTTTCGAGCGAAACGCCGGGGAGCTGTTTTTT.

The chain uses TRBV9 and TRBJ2-1, with TRBD1 matching 8 bases. Trimming removed 0 bases from V and 0 bases from J; junction bases left unmatched: 2. This CDR3 has 16 amino acids. Germline V lookup: CDR1 SGDLS, CDR2 YYNGEE. CDR3 nucleotide sequence: TGTGCCAGCAGCGTAGGGGACAGGAGCTCCTACAATGAGCAGTTCTTC. Amino acids: CASSVGDRSSYNEQFF.

The chain recombines TRBV3-1 (or the pseudogene TRBV3-2) with TRBJ2-3; D is perhaps TRBD2 (5 bases). The CDR3 runs 14 residues. V was pared by 6 bases and J by 4 bases, with 14 bases between. Germline CDR1 and CDR2: LGHDT and YNNKEL (reference sequence). The CDR3 sequence is CASRPAGIADTQYF. CDR3 nucleotides: TGTGCCAGCAGGCCGGCCGGGATAGCAGATACGCAGTATTTT.

The CDR3 is CASTPYVGANVLTF. CDR3 DNA sequence: TGTGCCAGCACCCCGTATGTTGGGGCCAACGTCCTGACTTTC. The genes are TRBV5-5 and TRBJ2-6; D ambiguous. Trimming took off 6 bases at V and 3 bases at J, with 10 bases between the two ends. The germline V gene encodes CDR1 SGHKS and CDR2 YYEKEE (reference sequence). There are 14 residues in the CDR3.

The chain is built from TRBV5-1 and TRBJ2-1; TRBD2 aligns across 7 bases. Germline V gene data show CDR1 as SGHRS and CDR2 as YFSETQ. J gave up 4 bases and V 0 bases, and 7 bases lay outside the gene matches. The CDR3 covers 16 residues. CDR3 loop: CASSLAAPGGYNEQFF. The CDR3 region has the DNA TGCGCCAGCAGCTTGGCGGCGCCGGGGGGTTACAATGAGCAGTTCTTC.

This sequence joins TRBV2 and TRBJ1-5; D unresolved. Per the germline V gene, CDR1 is SNHLY and CDR2 is FYNNEI. Trimming removed 2 bases at V and 0 bases at J, with 8 bases between. This CDR3 spans 15 amino acids. The CDR3 region is CASSENIYSNQPQHF. CDR3 bases: TGTGCCAGCAGTGAAAACATTTATAGCAATCAGCCCCAGCATTTT.

This chain uses TRBV5-6 with TRBJ2-7; D unresolved. CDR1 is SGHDT, CDR2 YYEEEE, per germline. V was pared by 4 bases and J by 4 bases, with 18 bases between. The CDR3 spans 15 residues. CDR3 DNA: TGTGCCAGCAGCGCACCGCGCCTACTCTCTTACGAGCAGTACTTC. Its protein product is CASSAPRLLSYEQYF. Variable domain in full (rest from reference TRBV5-6 and TRBJ2-7): DAGVTQSPTHLIKTRGQQVTLRCSPKSGHDTVSWYQQALGQGPQFIFQYYEEEERQRGNFPDRFSGHQFPNYSSELNVNALLLGDSALYLCASSAPRLLSYEQYFGPGTRLTVT.

The chain recombines TRBV7-2 with TRBJ2-7; 10 bases line up with TRBD2. The CDR3 extends over 14 amino acids. The germline V gene encodes CDR1 SGHTA and CDR2 FQGNSA. Losses at the gene ends were 5 bases for V and 3 bases for J; bases not matched to a gene: 4. CDR3 amino acids: CASSLASGSYEQYF. The CDR3 nucleotides read TGTGCCAGCAGCCTGGCTAGCGGGAGCTACGAGCAGTACTTC.

The rearrangement joins TRBV30 to TRBJ2-7; weak D call: TRBD1 (6 bases). The V and J ends lost 3 bases and 3 bases respectively, with 15 bases between them. Germline CDR1 GTSNPN, CDR2 SVGIG (reference sequence). The CDR3 extends over 14 amino acids. CDR3 loop: CAWSGPGQLYEQYF. The CDR3 nucleotides read TGTGCCTGGAGCGGCCCCGGACAGCTCTACGAGCAGTACTTC.

The gene calls are TRBV5-1 and TRBJ2-5, with 8 bases aligning to TRBD2. The trim removed 4 bases at V and 3 bases at J, leaving 8 bases unmatched. This CDR3 contains 15 residues. In germline, CDR1 is SGHRS, CDR2 YFSETQ. The CDR3 spells CASSPEGTSEETQYF. In DNA form, the CDR3 reads TGCGCCAGCAGCCCGGAGGGGACTAGTGAAGAGACCCAGTACTTC.

This chain joins TRBV6-5 and TRBJ2-3, with a possible D match to TRBD2 (6 bases). The length of the CDR3 is 15 residues. The germline V and J ends were trimmed by 6 bases and 3 bases, with 16 bases remaining between them. Germline V lookup: CDR1 MNHEY, CDR2 SVGAGI. CDR3 nucleotides: TGTGCCAGCAGGGGCACGGGAGCTAGAACAGATACGCAGTATTTT. It translates to CASRGTGARTDTQYF.

This chain links TRBV4-1 with TRBJ2-5; D gene ambiguous. CDR1 is MGHRA and CDR2 is YSYEKL in the germline V gene. V lost 4 bases to trimming and J lost 2 bases, with 14 bases between them. The CDR3 covers 15 residues. This CDR3 is CASSPLNRGQETQYF. CDR3 nucleotide sequence: TGCGCCAGCAGCCCCCTAAATCGAGGTCAAGAGACCCAGTACTTC.

V and J are TRBV6-5 and TRBJ1-6; D is uncertain. The V end lost 5 bases, the J end lost 10 bases, and 15 bases lay between the germline ends. The CDR3 totals 14 residues. The germline V gene has CDR1 MNHEY and CDR2 SVGAGI. The CDR3 bases are TGTGCCAGCAGTCCTACTAGGGAGGGATCACCCCTCCACTTT. This sequence encodes CASSPTREGSPLHF.

The V call is TRBV28, the J call TRBJ1-2; 8 bases line up with TRBD1. Losses at the gene ends were 8 bases for V and 8 bases for J; bases not matched to a gene: 10. Germline V gene lookup returns CDR1 MDHEN and CDR2 SYDVKM. The CDR3 totals 13 residues. The CDR3 reads CASSGQVVPGYTF. The CDR3, as DNA: TGTGCCAGCTCGGGACAGGTGGTTCCCGGCTACACCTTC.